What follows is one T cell receptor (beta chain) and its context. From blood CD8+ and CD4+ T cells, TCR beta sequences were generated. Reverse transcription of roughly 0.45 to 1 ug RNA was performed with random hexamers. The TCR beta CDR3 was amplified by immunoSEQ multiplex PCR across 54 Vbeta, 13 Jbeta. TCRdb used MiXCR to reprocess the immunoSEQ multiplex PCR reads, holding one entry per CDR3 protein. The repertoire holds approximately 170,000 distinct CDR3 sequences, with 92% as singletons. The CDR3 contains 14 residues. Germline V gene lookup returns CDR1 MNHEY and CDR2 SVGAGI. Trimming cost V 0 bases and J 9 bases; bases outside gene matches: 6. This record belongs to a study of CD8 T cells in Susac syndrome.

The chain employs TRBV6-5 and TRBJ2-5, with TRBD1 identical over 8 bases. The sequence came from a human donor in good health. The sample taken for sequencing was CD4+ T cells from PBMCs. CDR3 sequence: CASSYSGTGFSQYF. CDR3 coding DNA: TGTGCCAGCAGTTACTCTGGGACAGGTTTTTCCCAGTACTTC.